This is a list of T cell receptor beta chains from one sample in a study of tumor-infiltrating lymphocytes in primary liver carcinoma. TCRdb analysed the multiplex PCR reads with MiXCR anew, one entry per CDR3 protein. The data hold 310,000 or so distinct CDR3 sequences, with 58% observed a single time. The sequenced material came from peripheral blood. The source of these receptors is a woman aged 30 to 39 with primary liver carcinoma and hepatitis B virus infection. The CDR3 runs from the conserved cysteine through the conserved F or W. Fields, in order: clone size, J gene, D gene, V gene, CDR3 DNA, CDR3 protein. The D gene is left open where the match is weak. Not every row has a clone size; where given, it reads once, few, many or a size class.

>.|TRBJ2-6|.|TRBV6-6
TGTGCCAGCAATGCTCCTGGGGCCAACGTCCTGACTTTC
CASNAPGANVLTF
>many|TRBJ2-5|TRBD2|TRBV11-2
TGTGCCAGCAGCCCACGACTAGCAAGGGAGACCCAGTACTTC
CASSPRLARETQYF
>.|TRBJ1-1|.|TRBV28
TGTGCCAGCAGGGGTTCAGTCCTTAACACTGAAGCTTTCTTT
CASRGSVLNTEAFF
>once|TRBJ1-5|TRBD1|TRBV2
TGTGCCAGCAGGCCCGGACAGGGGAAGGGCTATAGCAATCAGCCCCAGCATTTT
CASRPGQGKGYSNQPQHF
>once|TRBJ2-1|TRBD2|TRBV10-3
TGTGCCATCAAGGCAGGTGGTGGGAGGGCCTATAATGAGCAGTTCTTC
CAIKAGGGRAYNEQFF
>.|TRBJ2-1|TRBD2|TRBV11-2
TGTGCCAGCAGCTCCCCGGGACTAGTGGTAAAGGAACAGTCCTTC
CASSSPGLVVKEQSF
>many|TRBJ1-4|TRBD1|TRBV10-2
TGCGCCAGCAGTGGGACAGGGTTGAATGAAAAACTGTTTTTT
CASSGTGLNEKLFF
>once|TRBJ2-5|TRBD1|TRBV6-2/TRBV6-3
TGTGCCAACAGTTTTACCGGGACAGAGTACCAAGAGACCCAGTACTTC
CANSFTGTEYQETQYF
>.|TRBJ2-5|TRBD1|TRBV5-1
TGCGCCAGCAGCTTGCCGGGACAGCAGCAAGAGACCCAGTACTTC
CASSLPGQQQETQYF
>.|TRBJ2-5|.|TRBV24-1
TGTGCCACCAGTGACCGTAGCGGACAAGAGACCCAGTACTTC
CATSDRSGQETQYF
>.|TRBJ2-7|.|TRBV4-1
TGCGCCAGCAGCAAAAGTCAGGCAGATCCCTCCTACGAGCAGTACTTC
CASSKSQADPSYEQYF
>few|TRBJ2-1|.|TRBV12-3/TRBV12-4
TGTGCCAACAGCATCAGGGGGGCCTCCGACAATGAGCAGTTCTTC
CANSIRGASDNEQFF
>.|TRBJ2-1|TRBD2|TRBV5-6
TGTGCCAGCAGCTTGATCCGACTAGCGGGAGAGGGGAATGAGCAGTTCTTC
CASSLIRLAGEGNEQFF
>.|TRBJ2-1|.|TRBV12-3/TRBV12-4
TGTGCCAGCAGTTTAGTAAGGGCGGCAGATGAGCAGTTCTTC
CASSLVRAADEQFF
>.|TRBJ2-3|.|TRBV6-2/TRBV6-3
TGTGCCAGCAGTTGGCCCACAGATACGCAGTATTTT
CASSWPTDTQYF
>few|TRBJ2-7|.|TRBV6-2/TRBV6-3
TGTGCCAGCAGTTACTCGAAACAGGGCGAGCAGTACTTC
CASSYSKQGEQYF
>many|TRBJ2-1|.|TRBV4-3
TGCGCCAGCAGCCAAGTCCCTCAAGGTGAGCAGTTCTTC
CASSQVPQGEQFF
>.|TRBJ2-2|.|TRBV7-9
TGTGCCAGCAGCTTAATGTCGGTACGGTCCGGGGAGCTGTTGTTT
CASSLMSVRSGELLF
>.|TRBJ2-1|TRBD2|TRBV5-6
TGTGCCAGCAGCTTGGCTGTAGGACTAGCGGGAGATGAGCAGTTCTTC
CASSLAVGLAGDEQFF
>many|TRBJ2-7|.|TRBV11-2
TGTGCCAGCAGCCTACAGGGTTACGAGCAGTACTTC
CASSLQGYEQYF
>.|TRBJ2-3|.|TRBV29-1
TGCAGCGTTGGGATGGGGAGCAATCAGCCCCAGTATTTT
CSVGMGSNQPQYF
>.|TRBJ2-1|TRBD2|TRBV30
TGTGCCTGGAGTATATCTAGCGGGTACAATGAGCAGTTCTTC
CAWSISSGYNEQFF